This T cell receptor beta chain is from a study of blood T cell repertoires in COVID-19. In the study overall: Whether acute or convalescent, the COVID-19 samples came from the United States, Italy and Spain.

The CDR3 contains 14 residues. V was clipped by 2 bases and J by 5 bases; unmatched bases: 2. Germline CDR1 LGHDT, CDR2 YNNKEL (reference sequence). TCRdb's copy holds only in-frame clones and misses some; the assay was immunoSEQ multiplex PCR. The sample shows about 160,000 clones, roughly nine tenths of them seen only once. Sequenced sample: peripheral blood. The TCR originated in a man aged 60 to 75 with active or convalescent COVID-19. The chain has TRBV3-1 (or the pseudogene TRBV3-2) and TRBJ2-2; 7 positions agree with TRBD2. In nucleotides, the CDR3 is TGTGCCAGCAGCCAAACTAGCGTGACCGGGGAGCTGTTTTTT. As protein: CASSQTSVTGELFF.